These 23 T cell receptor beta chains originate from one sample sequenced in a study of T cells after yellow fever vaccination. TCRdb independently ran MiXCR on the 5' RACE reads; one entry per CDR3 protein. The sample lists about 46,000 distinct CDR3 sequences, more than 6% occurring once. The sequencing used PBMCs, either bulk or a sorted T-cell subset (CD4+, CD8+, memory, or dextramer-sorted; not recorded which), collected 45 days after the yellow fever booster vaccination. The receptors shown here come from a young man who received the YFV17D yellow fever vaccine.

This clonotype was observed at least ten times. This rearrangement joins TRBV20-1 to TRBJ2-3, with TRBD2 matching over 10 bases. The CDR3 spans 11 residues. Germline CDR1 DFQATT, CDR2 SNEGSKA (reference sequence). DNA for the CDR3: TGCTGTAGCGGGAGGATGGATACGCAGTATTTT. Encoded protein: CCSGRMDTQYF.

A few counts support this clonotype. The V gene is TRBV9, the J gene TRBJ2-1; TRBD2 agrees at 8 bases. V was pared by 1 base and J by 5 bases, with 2 bases of the junction left unmatched. Looked up from germline, CDR1 is SGDLS and CDR2 is YYNGEE. The CDR3 extends over 14 amino acids. CDR3: CASSVLAGDNEQFF. The CDR3 DNA reads as TGTGCCAGCAGCGTACTAGCGGGCGACAATGAGCAGTTCTTC.

This clonotype was found a few times. The genes are TRBV4-3 and TRBJ1-2; perhaps TRBD1 as D (5 bases). The CDR3 totals 14 residues. Germline CDR1 LGHNA, CDR2 YSLEER. V was pared by 0 bases and J by 4 bases, with 9 bases between. For the CDR3, the DNA is TGCGCCAGCAGCCAAGAGCGCAGGGTCTATGGCTACACCTTC. Amino acid sequence: CASSQERRVYGYTF.

This clonotype appeared a few times. The chain combines TRBV9 with TRBJ2-5; D perhaps matches TRBD2 (5 bases). Germline loops: CDR1 SGDLS, CDR2 YYNGEE. The CDR3 extends over 15 amino acids. Trimming pared 2 bases from V and 0 bases from J, leaving 11 bases between. CDR3 in DNA: TGTGCCAGCAGCGTTCTAGCCAGGAACCAAGAGACCCAGTACTTC. Its translation: CASSVLARNQETQYF. Full variable domain (missing parts from reference TRBV9 and TRBJ2-5): DSGVTQTPKHLITATGQRVTLRCSPRSGDLSVYWYQQSLDQGLQFLIQYYNGEERAKGNILERFSAQQFPDLHSELNLSSLELGDSALYFCASSVLARNQETQYFGPGTRLLVL.

This clonotype has only a few counts. The chain carries TRBV7-9 and TRBJ2-6; tentative D call: TRBD1 (5 bases). Between the trimmed V and J ends, which lost 3 bases and 1 base, there was a span of 7 bases. The CDR3 has 15 residues. The germline gives CDR1 SEHNR, CDR2 FQNEAQ (reference sequence). CDR3 amino acids: CASSFRVSGANVLTF. Here the CDR3 DNA reads TGTGCCAGCAGCTTCAGGGTTTCTGGGGCCAACGTCCTGACTTTC. The entire variable domain, with the rest obtained from reference TRBV7-9 and TRBJ2-6, is as follows: DTGVSQNPRHKITKRGQNVTFRCDPISEHNRLYWYRQTLGQGPEFLTYFQNEAQLEKSRLLSDRFSAERPKGSFSTLEIQRTEQGDSAMYLCASSFRVSGANVLTFGAGSRLTVL.

This clonotype has at least ten counts. The V gene is TRBV5-1, the J gene TRBJ2-5, with 7 nucleotides matching TRBD2. Germline lookup yields CDR1 SGHRS and CDR2 YFSETQ. The CDR3 has 14 residues. The V and J ends lost 4 bases and 5 bases, in that order; junction bases with no gene match: 8. CDR3 DNA sequence: TGCGCCAGCAGCGGAGAGGGAGGGATGGAGACCCAGTACTTC. Amino acids: CASSGEGGMETQYF.

In its sample, this clonotype was seen many times. The chain recombines TRBV20-1 with TRBJ2-1; no clear D gene. This CDR3 region has 14 residues. V was shortened by 6 bases and J by 3 bases, with 15 bases between the two germline ends. Germline CDR1 reads DFQATT; CDR2 reads SNEGSKA (reference sequence). For the CDR3, the DNA is TGCAGTGCCCGGAACTGGCTTGGCTACAATGAGCAGTTCTTC. This translates into CSARNWLGYNEQFF.

The table lists this clonotype with many counts. This chain joins TRBV5-1 and TRBJ1-3; no firm D call. Germline loops: CDR1 SGHRS, CDR2 YFSETQ. V was shortened by 3 bases and J by 7 bases, with 11 bases between the two germline ends. The CDR3 spans 13 residues. CDR3 nucleotide sequence: TGCGCCAGCAGCTCCGGACGGAAGAACACCATATATTTT. It is translated as CASSSGRKNTIYF.

This clonotype appeared many times. This chain links TRBV7-9 with TRBJ2-6; D may be TRBD2 (5 bases). The CDR3 totals 18 residues. Germline CDR1 reads SEHNR; CDR2 reads FQNEAQ (reference sequence). Trimming took off 3 bases at V and 0 bases at J, with 15 bases between the two ends. DNA of the CDR3: TGTGCCAGCAGCTTCTACTCCGGGATCTTCTCTGGGGCCAACGTCCTGACTTTC. This sequence encodes CASSFYSGIFSGANVLTF.

This clonotype came up many times. This chain joins TRBV30 and TRBJ1-1; unclear D gene. Trimming took off 1 base at V and 2 bases at J, with 8 bases between the two ends. CDR3 size: 13 residues. The germline CDR1 and CDR2 sequences are GTSNPN and SVGIG (reference sequence). The DNA for the CDR3 is TGTGCCTGGAGTGGCCAGCTTAACACTGAAGCTTTCTTT. Translated, it gives CAWSGQLNTEAFF.

The table lists this clonotype with many counts. This chain links TRBV11-2 with TRBJ1-1; D perhaps matches TRBD1 (5 bases). CDR1 is SGHAT, CDR2 FQNNGV, per germline. V was trimmed by 8 bases and J by 9 bases, leaving 16 bases between them. This CDR3 contains 12 residues. CDR3 sequence reads: CASQSGGIKAFF. In DNA form, the CDR3 reads TGTGCCAGCCAAAGCGGGGGGATCAAAGCTTTCTTT.

The table lists this clonotype with many counts. The chain is built from TRBV12-3 or TRBV12-4 and TRBJ1-2; weak D call: TRBD1 (5 bases). This CDR3 region has 13 residues. V shed 2 bases and J shed 8 bases, with 12 bases lying between them. CDR3 region: CASSLRRGEGYTF. The DNA of the CDR3 is TGTGCCAGCAGTTTACGTAGAGGGGAAGGCTACACCTTC.

This clonotype was picked up a small number of times. The DNA of the CDR3 is TGTGCCAGCAGTCGCGAGGGTTCGGGGCAGTTCTTC. Its translation is CASSREGSGQFF. V usage is TRBV12-3 or TRBV12-4 and J usage is TRBJ2-1; tentative D call: TRBD2 (5 bases). Trimming shortened V by 5 bases and J by 12 bases, and 14 bases separated the two germline ends. The CDR3 covers 12 residues.

This clonotype was counted at least ten times. This chain joins TRBV7-2 and TRBJ2-7; 10 bases align to TRBD2. Germline CDR1 SGHTA, CDR2 FQGNSA. The CDR3 covers 14 residues. Germline trimming cut 5 bases from V and 4 bases from J; bases unmatched to any gene: 5. CDR3 bases: TGTGCCAGCAGCCTTGTAGCGGGGGGATACGAGCAGTACTTC. Translation: CASSLVAGGYEQYF.

This clonotype was seen at least ten times. The chain's CDR3 is CATSDFGTQYF. In DNA form, the CDR3 reads TGTGCCACCAGTGATTTCGGTACGCAGTATTTT. The chain carries TRBV24-1 and TRBJ2-3; D gene ambiguous. The CDR3 has 11 amino acids. Deletions cut 1 base from V and 8 bases from J, with 3 bases between. Germline-derived CDR1 and CDR2 are KGHDR and SFDVKD.

This clonotype was counted ten times or more. The chain carries TRBV29-1 and TRBJ2-3; weak D call: TRBD1 (7 bases). The CDR3 runs to 15 residues. With 4 bases removed from V and 1 base from J, the gap between germline ends came to 15 bases. Germline lookup yields CDR1 SQVTM and CDR2 ANQGSEA. Here the CDR3 DNA reads TGCAGCGTTGCACAGGGGACTTCTCGCACAGATACGCAGTATTTT. Translating gives CSVAQGTSRTDTQYF.

This clonotype was observed many times. The chain joins TRBV20-1 to TRBJ2-7, with 9 bases that match TRBD2. Germline CDR1 and CDR2: DFQATT and SNEGSKA (reference sequence). Trimming took 1 base from V and 1 from J; bases not matched to a gene: 8. The CDR3 covers 16 residues. The CDR3 reads CSARGLAGRGSYEQYF. The CDR3 bases are TGCAGTGCTAGAGGCCTAGCGGGAAGAGGGTCCTACGAGCAGTACTTC.

This clonotype came up a few times. This rearrangement joins TRBV20-1 to TRBJ1-5; 7 positions agree with TRBD1. There are 14 residues in the CDR3. Germline V gene lookup returns CDR1 DFQATT and CDR2 SNEGSKA (reference sequence). The J segment lost 0 bases and the V segment lost 4 bases, leaving 3 bases of the junction unmatched. CDR3 nucleotides: TGCAGTGCTACCCGGGACAGTAGCAATCAGCCCCAGCATTTT. Protein product: CSATRDSSNQPQHF.

On this clonotype: A much more abundant neighbour one base away suggests this may be a read error. The chain is built from TRBV4-1 and TRBJ2-7; D not resolved. The CDR3 covers 15 residues. Germline loops: CDR1 MGHRA, CDR2 YSYEKL. V was cut by 2 bases and J by 7 bases, with 18 bases left in between. CDR3 sequence reads: CASSQKGRPGREQYF. In DNA form, the CDR3 reads TGCGCCAGCAGCCAAAAAGGTCGACCCGGGCGGGAGCAGTACTTC.

Ten or more counts support this clonotype. The genes are TRBV12-3 or TRBV12-4 and TRBJ2-5, with D unresolved. The CDR3 extends over 14 amino acids. V was clipped by 6 bases and J by 5 bases, with 16 bases between them. The CDR3 is CASSRSRLSETQYF. The CDR3 DNA sequence: TGTGCCAGCAGCCGCTCTAGGCTTTCCGAGACCCAGTACTTC.

The V and J genes are TRBV20-1 and TRBJ1-1; no firm D call. V shed 3 bases and J shed 8 bases, with 16 bases lying between them. This CDR3 has 13 residues. Germline assignment: CDR1 DFQATT and CDR2 SNEGSKA (reference sequence). For the CDR3, the DNA is TGCAGTGCTAGCTTTCAATCTCGGTACGAAGCTTTCTTT. It translates to CSASFQSRYEAFF.

This clonotype was observed many times. This chain uses TRBV6-4 with TRBJ2-1; no definite D call. The CDR3 contains 16 residues. V dropped 8 bases and J dropped 0 bases, with 17 bases sitting between them. Germline V gene data show CDR1 as MRHNA and CDR2 as SNTAGT. In DNA form, the CDR3 reads TGTGCCAGCTCCCGGTTCGCCCAGAGCTCCTACAATGAGCAGTTCTTC. Translating it yields CASSRFAQSSYNEQFF.

This chain connects TRBV15 to TRBJ2-4, with D possibly TRBD2 on 7 matching bases. The V end lost 5 bases, the J end lost 7 bases, and 12 bases lay between the germline ends. CDR1 and CDR2 (germline): LNHNV, YYDKDF (reference sequence). This CDR3 is built from 13 residues. CDR3 sequence: CATSEGEGNIQYF. CDR3 in DNA: TGTGCCACCAGCGAGGGGGAGGGGAACATTCAGTACTTC.